The clone carrying this T cell receptor (beta chain) has just one count. These data originate in a study of cytomegalovirus exposure and HLA in healthy donors. A multiplex PCR was run with 60 Vbeta primers and 13 Jbeta primers. Assay used: immunoSEQ multiplex PCR; TCRdb lists only in-frame clones, some missing. This repertoire shows about 140,000 clones, over 75% found once; its top ten account for 0.45% to 0.55%. The sequence came from a woman aged 40 to 55 in good health and CMV-seronegative. Material: PBMCs.

DNA of the CDR3: TGTGCCAGCAGCCCGGCGGCCGGGACAGTTAACTATGGCTACACCTTC. Translated, it gives CASSPAAGTVNYGYTF. The genes are TRBV4-2 and TRBJ1-2; TRBD1 aligns across 7 bases. Trimming cost V 4 bases and J 1 base; bases outside gene matches: 9. Germline V lookup: CDR1 LGHNA, CDR2 YNFKEQ. CDR3 length: 16 residues.